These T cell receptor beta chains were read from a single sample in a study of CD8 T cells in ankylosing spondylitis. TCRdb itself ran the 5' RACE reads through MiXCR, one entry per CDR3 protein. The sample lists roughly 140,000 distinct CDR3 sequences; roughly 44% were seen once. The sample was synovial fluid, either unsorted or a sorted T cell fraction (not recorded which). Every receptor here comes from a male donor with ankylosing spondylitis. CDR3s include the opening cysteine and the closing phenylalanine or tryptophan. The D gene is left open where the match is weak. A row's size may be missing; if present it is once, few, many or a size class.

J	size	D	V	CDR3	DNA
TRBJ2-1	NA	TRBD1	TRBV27	CASSWWTGPYNEQFF	TGTGCCAGCAGTTGGTGGACAGGGCCCTACAATGAGCAGTTCTTC
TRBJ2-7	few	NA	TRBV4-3	CASSPGRKIYEQYF	TGCGCCAGCAGCCCGGGACGGAAAATTTACGAGCAGTACTTC
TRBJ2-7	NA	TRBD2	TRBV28	CASSRLLAGGPWNEQYF	TGTGCCAGCAGTCGTCTCTTGGCGGGAGGTCCCTGGAACGAGCAGTACTTC
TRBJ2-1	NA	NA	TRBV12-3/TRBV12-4	CASSSGHYNEQFF	TGTGCCAGCAGTTCTGGACATTACAATGAGCAGTTCTTC
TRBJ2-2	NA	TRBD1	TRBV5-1	CASSVDRALLATGELFF	TGCGCCAGCAGCGTGGACAGGGCCCTGTTAGCGACCGGGGAGCTGTTTTTT
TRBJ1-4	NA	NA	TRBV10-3	CAIRDRRGEKLFF	TGTGCCATCAGGGACCGGCGGGGTGAAAAACTGTTTTTT
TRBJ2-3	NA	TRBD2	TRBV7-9	CASSLLTSGGGTDTQYF	TGTGCCAGCAGCTTATTGACTAGCGGGGGAGGTACAGATACGCAGTATTTT
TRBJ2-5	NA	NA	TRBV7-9	CASSLAPRSQYF	TGTGCCAGCAGCTTAGCCCCTCGGTCCCAGTACTTC
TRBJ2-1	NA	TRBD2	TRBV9	CASSVRREGMSYNEQFF	TGTGCCAGCAGCGTGCGGCGGGAGGGCATGTCCTACAATGAGCAGTTCTTC
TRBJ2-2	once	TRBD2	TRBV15	CATTSLAGGPRTGELFF	TGTGCCACCACCTCCTTAGCGGGGGGCCCCAGGACCGGGGAGCTGTTTTTT
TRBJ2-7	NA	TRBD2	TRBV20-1	CSAGIGGGPGGGQYF	TGCAGTGCCGGAATTGGGGGAGGGCCGGGTGGTGGGCAGTACTTC
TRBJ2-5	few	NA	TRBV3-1	CASSQDLEWWKTQYF	TGTGCCAGCAGCCAAGATCTGGAGTGGTGGAAGACCCAGTACTTC
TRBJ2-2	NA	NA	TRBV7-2	CASSTPGLMGTGELFF	TGTGCCAGCAGCACCCCGGGATTAATGGGCACCGGGGAGCTGTTTTTT
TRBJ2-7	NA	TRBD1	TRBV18	CASSPIKGARSEQYF	TGTGCCAGCTCACCAATTAAGGGGGCGCGTTCCGAGCAGTACTTC
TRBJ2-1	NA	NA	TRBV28	CASSPGAGYYNEQFF	TGTGCCAGCAGCCCCGGTGCAGGTTACTACAATGAGCAGTTCTTC
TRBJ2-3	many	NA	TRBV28	CASSLGDTRYTDTQYF	TGTGCCAGCAGTTTGGGGGACACCCGCTACACAGATACGCAGTATTTT
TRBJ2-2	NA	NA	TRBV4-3	CASSQVGGELFF	TGCGCCAGCAGCCAAGTGGGTGGGGAGCTGTTTTTT
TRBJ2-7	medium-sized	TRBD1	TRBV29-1	CSVETRDREFKQYF	TGCAGCGTTGAAACCCGGGACAGGGAATTTAAGCAGTACTTC
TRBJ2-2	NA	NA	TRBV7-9	CASMDQNTGELFF	TGTGCCAGCATGGATCAGAACACCGGGGAGCTGTTTTTT
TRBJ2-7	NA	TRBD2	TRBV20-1	CSARDSAAGGPFGEQYF	TGCAGTGCTAGAGATTCAGCAGCGGGGGGACCCTTCGGCGAGCAGTACTTC
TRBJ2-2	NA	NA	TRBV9	CASSAHRETGELFF	TGTGCCAGCAGCGCTCACAGGGAGACCGGGGAGCTGTTTTTT
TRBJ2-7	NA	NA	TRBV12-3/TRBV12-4	CASSFGGPPTYEQYF	TGTGCCAGCAGTTTTGGGGGGCCCCCCACCTACGAGCAGTACTTC
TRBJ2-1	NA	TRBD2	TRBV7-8	CASSLTGSGTHNEQFF	TGTGCCAGCAGCTTAACTGGTAGCGGGACCCACAATGAGCAGTTCTTC
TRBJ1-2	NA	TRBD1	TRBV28	CASTPDRGHGYTF	TGTGCCAGCACCCCCGACAGGGGGCATGGCTACACCTTC
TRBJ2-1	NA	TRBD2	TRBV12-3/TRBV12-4	CASSDKGLAGAFEQFF	TGTGCCAGCAGTGACAAGGGACTAGCGGGAGCGTTTGAGCAGTTCTTC
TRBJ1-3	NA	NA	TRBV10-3	CAISESWNSGNTIYF	TGTGCCATCAGTGAGTCTTGGAACTCTGGAAACACCATATATTTT
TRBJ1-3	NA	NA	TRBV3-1	CASSQEAGSPSGNTIYF	TGTGCCAGCAGCCAAGAAGCTGGCAGCCCCTCTGGAAACACCATATATTTT
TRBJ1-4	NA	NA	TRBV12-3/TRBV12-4	CASRTGLNEKLFF	TGTGCCAGCAGAACAGGGCTTAATGAAAAACTGTTTTTT
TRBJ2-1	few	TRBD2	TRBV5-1	CASSLIAGGFDEQFF	TGCGCCAGCAGCTTGATAGCGGGAGGTTTCGATGAGCAGTTCTTC
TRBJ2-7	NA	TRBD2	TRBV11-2	CASSLWGGIDEQYF	TGTGCCAGCAGCTTATGGGGAGGGATCGACGAGCAGTACTTC
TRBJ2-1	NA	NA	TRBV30	CAWSFGAGNHEQFF	TGTGCCTGGAGTTTCGGGGCAGGGAACCATGAGCAGTTCTTC
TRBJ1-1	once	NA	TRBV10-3	CAISRRGHGGTEAFF	TGTGCCATCAGCCGTCGAGGGCACGGAGGGACTGAAGCTTTCTTT
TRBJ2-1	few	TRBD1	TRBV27	CASSFGTGIYNEQFF	TGTGCCAGCAGTTTCGGGACAGGGATTTACAATGAGCAGTTCTTC
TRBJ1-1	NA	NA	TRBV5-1	CASSLEVPGGTEAFF	TGCGCCAGCAGCTTGGAGGTTCCCGGGGGCACTGAAGCTTTCTTT
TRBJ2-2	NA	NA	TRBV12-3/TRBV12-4	CASSLHRKAGELFF	TGTGCCAGCAGTTTGCACAGGAAAGCCGGGGAGCTGTTTTTT
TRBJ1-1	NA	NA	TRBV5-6	CASSFWDTEEAFF	TGTGCCAGCAGCTTTTGGGACACAGAAGAAGCTTTCTTT
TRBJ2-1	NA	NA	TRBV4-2	CASSRLKGLSYNEQFF	TGTGCCAGCAGCCGACTGAAGGGTTTATCCTACAATGAGCAGTTCTTC
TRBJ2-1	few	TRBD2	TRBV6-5	CASSPGLAGSNEQFF	TGTGCCAGCAGTCCGGGACTAGCGGGGTCCAATGAGCAGTTCTTC
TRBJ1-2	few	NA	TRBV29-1	CSVEDQGSGGYTF	TGCAGCGTTGAAGATCAGGGGAGTGGTGGCTACACCTTC
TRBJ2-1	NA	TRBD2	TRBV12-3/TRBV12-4	CASSFGSSGNEQFF	TGTGCCAGCAGTTTTGGTTCTAGCGGTAATGAGCAGTTCTTC
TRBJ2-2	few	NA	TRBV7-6	CASSFLADTGELFF	TGTGCCAGCAGCTTTCTAGCTGACACCGGGGAGCTGTTTTTT
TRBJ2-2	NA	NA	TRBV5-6	CASSGHRLGVTGELFF	TGTGCCAGCAGCGGACACCGTCTGGGGGTAACCGGGGAGCTGTTTTTT
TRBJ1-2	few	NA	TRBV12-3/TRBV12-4	CASSPKLDSKDYGYTF	TGTGCCAGCAGTCCCAAACTAGACAGTAAAGACTATGGCTACACCTTC
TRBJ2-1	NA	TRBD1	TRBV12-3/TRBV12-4	CASSLGRTGAVGQFF	TGTGCCAGCAGCCTAGGACGGACAGGTGCAGTGGGGCAGTTCTTC
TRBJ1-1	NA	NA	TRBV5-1	CASYWDLGTEAFF	TGCGCCAGCTACTGGGACCTGGGCACTGAAGCTTTCTTT
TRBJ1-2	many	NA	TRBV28	CASSQAANYGYTF	TGTGCCAGCAGTCAGGCCGCTAACTATGGCTACACCTTC
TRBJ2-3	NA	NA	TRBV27	CASSLVGDPKGTQYF	TGTGCCAGCAGTTTGGTAGGGGATCCGAAGGGTACGCAGTATTTT